This T cell receptor beta chain was recovered during a study of blood T cell repertoires in COVID-19. Study information: Samples taken during acute and convalescent COVID-19 were collected in the United States, Italy and Spain.

Unmatched junction bases numbered 12, after V lost 0 bases and J lost 5 bases. This CDR3 has 18 residues. The germline V gene has CDR1 MNHEY and CDR2 SMNVEV (reference sequence). TCRdb's table, derived via immunoSEQ multiplex PCR, lists solely in-frame clones and lacks some. Of fewer than 250,000 clones in the sample, around 85% are singletons; the top ten hold around 2.2%. This clone was seen just once. This sequence was found in a woman in her forties or fifties with acute or convalescent COVID-19. The V gene is TRBV27, the J gene TRBJ2-5; 10 nucleotides align to TRBD2. The sequenced material came from peripheral blood. The CDR3 is CASSLSASGGHARETQYF. CDR3 in DNA: TGTGCCAGCAGTTTATCGGCTAGCGGGGGCCATGCACGGGAGACCCAGTACTTC.